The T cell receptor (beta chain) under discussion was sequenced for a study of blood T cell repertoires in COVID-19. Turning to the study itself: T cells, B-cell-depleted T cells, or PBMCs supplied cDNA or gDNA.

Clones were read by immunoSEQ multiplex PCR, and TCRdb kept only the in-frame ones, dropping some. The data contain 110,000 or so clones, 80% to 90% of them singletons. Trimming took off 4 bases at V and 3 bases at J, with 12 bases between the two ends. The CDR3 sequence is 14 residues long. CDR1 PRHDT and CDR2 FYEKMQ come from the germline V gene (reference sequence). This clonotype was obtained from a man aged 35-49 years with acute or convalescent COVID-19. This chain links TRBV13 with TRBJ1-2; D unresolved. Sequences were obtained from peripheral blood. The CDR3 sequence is CASSSPGGYYGYTF. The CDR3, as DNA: TGTGCCAGCAGCTCACCAGGAGGATACTATGGCTACACCTTC.